This paragraph covers one TCR beta chain sequence. This sample stems from a study of blood T cell repertoires in COVID-19. TCRdb keeps only in-frame clones here, not all; method: immunoSEQ multiplex PCR. This sample has about 230,000 clones, with nearly 85% found just once. The CDR3 is made up of 11 amino acids. Germline CDR1 and CDR2: GTSNPN and SVGIG (reference sequence). V was pared by 1 base and J by 8 bases, with 6 bases between. Material for sequencing was peripheral blood. The rearrangement uses TRBV30 and TRBJ1-3; D is unclear. The origin of this receptor is a woman in her thirties with COVID-19, enrolled during active disease. CDR3 sequence reads: CAWSDKYTIYF. Written as DNA, the CDR3 is TGTGCCTGGAGTGACAAGTACACCATATATTTT. The full variable domain, in which reference TRBV30 and TRBJ1-3 provide the parts outside the CDR3, is SQTIHQWPATLVQPVGSPLSLECTVEGTSNPNLYWYRQAAGRGLQLLFYSVGIGQISSEVPQNLSASRPQDRQFILSSKKLLLSDSGFYLCAWSDKYTIYFGEGSWLTVV.